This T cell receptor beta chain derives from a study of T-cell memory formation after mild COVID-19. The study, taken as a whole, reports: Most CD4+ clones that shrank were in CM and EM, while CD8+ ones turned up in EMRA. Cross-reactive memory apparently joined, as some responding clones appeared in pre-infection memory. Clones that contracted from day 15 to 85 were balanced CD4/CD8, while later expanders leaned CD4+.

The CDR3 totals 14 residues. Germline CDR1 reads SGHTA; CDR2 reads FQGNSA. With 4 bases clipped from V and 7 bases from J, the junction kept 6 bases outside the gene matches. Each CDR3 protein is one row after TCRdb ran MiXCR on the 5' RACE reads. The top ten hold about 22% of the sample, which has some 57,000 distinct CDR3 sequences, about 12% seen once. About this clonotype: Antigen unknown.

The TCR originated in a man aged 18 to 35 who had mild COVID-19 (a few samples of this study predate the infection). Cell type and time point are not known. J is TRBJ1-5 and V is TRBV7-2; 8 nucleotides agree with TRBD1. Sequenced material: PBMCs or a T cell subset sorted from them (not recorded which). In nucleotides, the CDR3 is TGTGCCAGCAGCTCAAACAGGGGGGAACAGCCCCAGCATTTT. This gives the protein CASSSNRGEQPQHF.